The T cell receptor (beta chain) described here comes from a study of cytomegalovirus exposure and HLA in healthy donors. Findings and caveats of the study: Later findings reportedly placed an Asian-associated ancestry cluster below the approximately 670-donor mean for N-insertions. Earlier analysis found most TCR beta V segments productive about 87% or about 30% of the time. Association with HLA alleles at 0.05 false discovery rate was found for 15,000 or so TCR beta sequences in a later analysis. From TCR beta sequences, most subjects' HLA-A and HLA-B alleles were reportedly predicted accurately.

The CDR3 loop spans 14 amino acids. CDR1 and CDR2 from the germline V gene are LNHDA and SQIVND (reference sequence). V dropped 4 bases and J dropped 5 bases, with 12 bases sitting between them. Vbeta (60) and Jbeta (13) primers were used in the PCR. TCRdb's copy holds only in-frame clones and misses some; the assay was immunoSEQ multiplex PCR. In the table there are under 250,000 clones, roughly 82% of which are singletons. This clone was counted once. Its antigen remains unidentified. The material sequenced was PBMCs. The TCR comes from a middle-aged man in good health and CMV-seropositive. The rearrangement links TRBV19 to TRBJ2-1; D might be TRBD2 (5 bases). The CDR3 coding sequence is TGTGCCAGTAGTACGCGGGCCGGGCACAATGAGCAGTTCTTC. Its translation is CASSTRAGHNEQFF.